This passage covers 15 T cell receptor beta chains from one sample sequenced in a study of blood T cell repertoires in COVID-19. The method was immunoSEQ multiplex PCR; TCRdb's version includes in-frame clones alone and lacks a portion of them. The sample lists about 67,000 clones, 87% occurring once. The source material was peripheral blood. Source of these receptors: an elderly woman with acute or convalescent COVID-19.

This clone has only one observation. The rearrangement links TRBV2 to TRBJ1-5; no clear D gene. V dropped 4 bases and J dropped 5 bases, with 9 bases sitting between them. From germline, CDR1 is SNHLY and CDR2 FYNNEI. The CDR3 is made up of 13 amino acids. The CDR3 loop is CASSVRGDQPQHF. The CDR3 DNA sequence: TGTGCCAGCAGTGTGCGAGGAGATCAGCCCCAGCATTTT.

The rearrangement links TRBV2 to TRBJ2-5, with 10 bases that match TRBD2. This CDR3 has 16 residues. The germline gives CDR1 SNHLY, CDR2 FYNNEI. The junction had 10 bases not matched to a gene; V was cut back by 7 bases and J by 2 bases. The CDR3 DNA reads as TGTGCCAGCAAGGCTAGCGGGAGCTTGAGGCAAGAGACCCAGTACTTC. This codes for CASKASGSLRQETQYF.

The chain has TRBV11-2 and TRBJ2-3; maybe TRBD1 (6 bases). CDR1 and CDR2 (germline): SGHAT, FQNNGV. V lost 1 base to trimming and J lost 1 base, with 9 bases between them. CDR3 length: 15 residues. CDR3 DNA sequence: TGTGCCAGCAGCTTAGGGGCAGGGGGCACAGATACGCAGTATTTT. This encodes CASSLGAGGTDTQYF. The full variable domain, rest sourced from reference TRBV11-2 and TRBJ2-3, is EAGVAQSPRYKIIEKRQSVAFWCNPISGHATLYWYQQILGQGPKLLIQFQNNGVVDDSQLPKDRFSAERLKGVDSTLKIQPAKLEDSAVYLCASSLGAGGTDTQYFGPGTRLTVL.

J is TRBJ1-4 and V is TRBV5-1; D is perhaps TRBD1 (5 bases). Trimming stripped 4 bases from V and 3 bases from J, with 7 bases between. Germline CDR1 is SGHRS and CDR2 is YFSETQ. The CDR3 sequence is 13 residues long. The CDR3 DNA is TGCGCCAGCAGCCGACAGCCTAATGAAAAACTGTTTTTT. It specifies CASSRQPNEKLFF.

This clone has a handful of counts. The chain employs TRBV5-1 and TRBJ2-1; 10 bases line up with TRBD1. In germline, CDR1 is SGHRS, CDR2 YFSETQ. This CDR3 has 16 amino acids. J was trimmed by 2 bases and V by 4 bases; bases with no gene match: 6. DNA for the CDR3: TGCGCCAGCAGCGGAGGACAGGGGGGGCCCTACAATGAGCAGTTCTTC. This gives the protein CASSGGQGGPYNEQFF.

This chain joins TRBV4-1 and TRBJ2-3, with 8 bases lining up with TRBD1. Germline V gene sequence: CDR1 MGHRA, CDR2 YSYEKL. Trimming removed 4 bases from V and 1 base from J; junction bases left unmatched: 10. This CDR3 comprises 17 residues. The DNA for the CDR3 is TGCGCCAGCAGCCCACAGGGGGGTGGTCCGGGCACAGATACGCAGTATTTT. It yields the protein CASSPQGGGPGTDTQYF.

The V gene is TRBV15, the J gene TRBJ2-3; 10 bases map to TRBD2. This CDR3 is built from 18 residues. Germline V lookup: CDR1 LNHNV, CDR2 YYDKDF (reference sequence). V lost 0 bases, J lost 8 bases, and 14 bases stayed unmatched. The CDR3 protein is CATSRDQGLAGVSGTQYF. The CDR3 DNA is TGTGCCACCAGCAGAGATCAAGGGCTAGCGGGAGTTTCGGGTACGCAGTATTTT. Drawing the rest from reference TRBV15 and TRBJ2-3, the complete variable domain is DAMVIQNPRYQVTQFGKPVTLSCSQTLNHNVMYWYQQKSSQAPKLLFHYYDKDFNNEADTPDNFQSRRPNTSFCFLDIRSPGLGDTAMYLCATSRDQGLAGVSGTQYFGPGTRLTVL.

V gene TRBV10-1 combines with J gene TRBJ2-7, with 9 bases lining up with TRBD1. There are 14 residues in the CDR3. V lost 7 bases, J lost 5 bases, and 9 bases stayed unmatched. Germline lookup yields CDR1 WNHNN and CDR2 SYGVQD (reference sequence). The chain's CDR3 is CASNPRGQGNEQYF. In nucleotides, the CDR3 is TGCGCCAGCAACCCACGGGGACAGGGTAACGAGCAGTACTTC.

The V gene is TRBV7-2, the J gene TRBJ2-3, with D possibly being TRBD2 (5 bases). Germline values: CDR1 SGHTA, CDR2 FQGNSA. Trimming took 5 bases from V and 1 from J, leaving 16 bases between them. The CDR3 spans 16 residues. The CDR3 coding sequence is TGTGCCAGCAGCCGCGAGGTGTCGAGGGGCACAGATACGCAGTATTTT. Its protein product is CASSREVSRGTDTQYF.

This clone was counted once. This chain uses TRBV29-1 with TRBJ2-5; 9 bases fit TRBD1. The CDR3 loop spans 14 amino acids. V lost 3 bases to trimming and J lost 5 bases; unmatched junction nucleotides: 7. CDR1 and CDR2 (germline): SQVTM, ANQGSEA. The chain's CDR3 is CSVEGLGTGETQYF. The CDR3, as DNA: TGCAGCGTTGAGGGGCTGGGGACAGGGGAGACCCAGTACTTC.

J is TRBJ1-3 and V is TRBV5-1; 7 positions agree with TRBD1. CDR3 length equals 15 residues. CDR1 is SGHRS and CDR2 is YFSETQ in the germline V gene. V gave up 4 bases and J gave up 10 bases; unmatched junction bases: 14. The CDR3 region has the DNA TGCGCCAGCAGCCCCCCCACAGGGGCGCCCGGAACCATATATTTT. Amino acid sequence: CASSPPTGAPGTIYF. Full variable domain (outside the CDR3, taken from reference TRBV5-1 and TRBJ1-3): KAGVTQTPRYLIKTRGQQVTLSCSPISGHRSVSWYQQTPGQGLQFLFEYFSETQRNKGNFPGRFSGRQFSNSRSEMNVSTLELGDSALYLCASSPPTGAPGTIYFGEGSWLTVV.

The chain is built from TRBV10-3 and TRBJ1-2; D may be TRBD1 (5 bases). V gave up 2 bases and J gave up 7 bases, with 8 bases separating them. The length of the CDR3 is 12 residues. The germline V gene encodes CDR1 ENHRY and CDR2 SYGVKD. CDR3 residues: CAISEGQGGYTF. DNA of the CDR3: TGTGCCATCAGTGAGGGGCAGGGTGGCTACACCTTC.

The V and J genes are TRBV28 and TRBJ2-1; TRBD2 matches at 14 bases. The CDR3 is 13 residues long. The junction had 6 bases not matched to a gene; V was cut back by 6 bases and J by 14 bases. CDR1 and CDR2 (germline): MDHEN, SYDVKM. The chain's CDR3 is CASSLTSGRAKFF. In DNA, the CDR3 is TGTGCCAGCAGCCTGACTAGCGGGAGGGCCAAGTTCTTC.

The chain recombines TRBV28 with TRBJ2-2; unclear D gene. V dropped 3 bases and J dropped 4 bases, with 9 bases sitting between them. CDR3 size: 14 residues. Germline V lookup: CDR1 MDHEN, CDR2 SYDVKM. The CDR3 DNA reads TGTGCCAGCAGTTTTTCAACGGGCACCGGGGAGCTGTTTTTT. It codes for CASSFSTGTGELFF.

This chain joins TRBV7-2 and TRBJ2-7; 8 bases match TRBD2. V gave up 5 bases and J gave up 5 bases; unmatched junction bases: 14. The CDR3 consists of 16 residues. CDR1 is SGHTA, CDR2 FQGNSA, per germline. DNA for the CDR3: TGTGCCAGCAGCCCGCCGGGACTAGACGTGATTAACGAGCAGTACTTC. Its translation is CASSPPGLDVINEQYF. Combining the CDR3 with reference TRBV7-2 and TRBJ2-7 gives the whole variable domain GAGVSQSPSNKVTEKGKDVELRCDPISGHTALYWYRQSLGQGLEFLIYFQGNSAPDKSGLPSDRFSAERTGGSVSTLTIQRTQQEDSAVYLCASSPPGLDVINEQYFGPGTRLTVT.